The entry below describes one T cell receptor (beta chain). The target antigen is unknown. The method for making cDNA was 5'RACE, and it used 10-nucleotide random UMIs. TCRdb reanalysed the 5' RACE reads using MiXCR and keeps one entry per CDR3 protein. Of about 58,000 distinct CDR3 sequences in the sample, 3.6% were seen once. This sample is part of a study of neurological immune-mediated disorders. The overall study: About 90% of the roughly 35 multiple sclerosis patients had relapsing-remitting disease; 3 had secondary progressive. Study outcomes and limitations: Falling below healthy controls, multiple sclerosis showed the least TCR clonal expansion, while HTLV-1-associated myelopathy showed the most.

CDR3 size: 12 residues. The V gene's germline CDR1 is MNHEY and CDR2 SMNVEV (reference sequence). V gave up 4 bases and J gave up 2 bases, with 2 bases separating them. Source material: PBMCs. The origin of this receptor is a man aged 25-45 years with multiple sclerosis. The chain recombines TRBV27 with TRBJ2-2; D is unclear. CDR3 amino acids: CASSYNTGELFF. In DNA, the CDR3 is TGTGCCAGCAGTTACAACACCGGGGAGCTGTTTTTT.